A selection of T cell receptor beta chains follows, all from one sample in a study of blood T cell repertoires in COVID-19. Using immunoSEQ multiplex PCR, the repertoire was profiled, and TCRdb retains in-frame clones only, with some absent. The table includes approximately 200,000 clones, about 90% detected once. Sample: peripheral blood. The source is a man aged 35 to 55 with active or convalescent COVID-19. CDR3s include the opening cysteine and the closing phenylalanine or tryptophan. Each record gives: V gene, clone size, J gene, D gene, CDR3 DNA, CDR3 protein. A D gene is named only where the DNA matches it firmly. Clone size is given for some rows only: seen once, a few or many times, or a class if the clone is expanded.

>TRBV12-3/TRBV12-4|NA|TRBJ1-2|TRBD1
TGTGCCAGCAGTTTCGGTAGGGGGCAAGGCTACACCTTC
CASSFGRGQGYTF
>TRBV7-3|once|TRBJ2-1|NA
TGTGCCAGCAGCCCGGGGATTACATGGATGGGGAATGAGCAGTTCTTC
CASSPGITWMGNEQFF
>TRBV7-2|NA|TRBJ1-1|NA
TGTGCCAGCAGCTTAGGGCCCTACGGGGGCACTGAAGCTTTCTTT
CASSLGPYGGTEAFF
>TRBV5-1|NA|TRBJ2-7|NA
TGCGCCAGCAGCTTGGCCGGCACAGCTAGCGCCTACGAGCAGTACTTC
CASSLAGTASAYEQYF
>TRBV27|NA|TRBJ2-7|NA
TGTGCCAGCAGCGTAGCCACCACCTACGAGCAGTACTTC
CASSVATTYEQYF
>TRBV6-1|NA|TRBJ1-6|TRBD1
TGTGCCAGCAGTGAAGCAATACCCCCCAGGGGGCGAAGTTCACCCCTCCACTTT
CASSEAIPPRGRSSPLHF
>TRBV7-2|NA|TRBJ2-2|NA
TGTGCCAGCAGCTTCACCAGCCGACTGCAAACCGGGGAGCTGTTTTTT
CASSFTSRLQTGELFF
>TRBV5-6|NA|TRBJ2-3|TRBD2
TGTGCCAGCAGCTTGGAGCGGGAGTACCGAGATACGCAGTATTTT
CASSLEREYRDTQYF
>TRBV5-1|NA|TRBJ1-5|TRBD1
TGCGCCAGCAGCCTACAGGGGGGAGATAATCAGCCCCAGCATTTT
CASSLQGGDNQPQHF
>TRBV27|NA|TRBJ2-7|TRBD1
TGTGCCAGCAGTTTAAGGGGTGGGACAGGGGCCTCTGGGAGTGGCGAGCAGTACTTC
CASSLRGGTGASGSGEQYF
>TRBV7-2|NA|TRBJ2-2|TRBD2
TGTGCCAGCAGCCCCCGGGGGGGGCTATCCGGGGAGCTGTTTTTT
CASSPRGGLSGELFF
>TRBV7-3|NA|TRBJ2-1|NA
TGTGCCAGCAGCTTCATCGGAGGGGACGGCAATGAGCAGTTCTTC
CASSFIGGDGNEQFF
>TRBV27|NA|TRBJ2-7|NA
TGTGCCAGCAGTGCCTACAGGGTGGGATCCTTCGGGCAGTACTTC
CASSAYRVGSFGQYF
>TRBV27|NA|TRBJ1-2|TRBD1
TGTGCCAGTCGGAAGGACGACAGGGTCATGGGCTACACCTTC
CASRKDDRVMGYTF
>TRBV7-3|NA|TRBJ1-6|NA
TGTGCCAGCAGCTTGGCCGGGGGGGTTGGATCACCCCTCCACTTT
CASSLAGGVGSPLHF
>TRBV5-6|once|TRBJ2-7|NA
TGTGCCAGCCTCCGAGGAGGGTTCTACGAGCAGTACTTC
CASLRGGFYEQYF
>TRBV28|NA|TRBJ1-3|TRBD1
TGTGCCAGCAGAGCAGGGACAGGGCTCTCTGGAAACACCATATATTTT
CASRAGTGLSGNTIYF
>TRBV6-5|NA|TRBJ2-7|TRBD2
TGTGCCAGCAGTTATAGCGGGAGAACCTACGAGCAGTACTTC
CASSYSGRTYEQYF
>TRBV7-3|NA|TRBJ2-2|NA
TGTGCCAGCAGCTTAAATTACGCGGGGGCTGCCGGGGAGCTGTTTTTT
CASSLNYAGAAGELFF
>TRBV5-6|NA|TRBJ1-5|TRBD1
TGTGCCAGCAGCTTAACAGGGGGCGGATATCAGCCCCAGCATTTT
CASSLTGGGYQPQHF
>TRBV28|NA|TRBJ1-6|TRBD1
TGTGCCAGCAGTTGGTGGGGAGGAGGGGGCTTAAATTCACCCCTCCACTTT
CASSWWGGGGLNSPLHF
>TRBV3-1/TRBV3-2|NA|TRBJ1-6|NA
TGTGCCAGCAGCCAAGAAAGTGCGAATTCACCCCTCCACTTT
CASSQESANSPLHF
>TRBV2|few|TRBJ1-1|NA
TGTGCCAGCTCGAACAGGGATTGGAACACTGAAGCTTTCTTT
CASSNRDWNTEAFF
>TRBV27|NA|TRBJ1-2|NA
TGTGCCAGCAGTCGCCCACAGGGATATGGCTACACCTTC
CASSRPQGYGYTF
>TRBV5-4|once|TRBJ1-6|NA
TGTGCCAGCAGCCTAGAAGGAGGGCGATATTCACCCCTCCACTTT
CASSLEGGRYSPLHF
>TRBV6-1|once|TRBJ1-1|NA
TGTGCCAGCAGTGGGCAGGGTGGCCGAAGAGCTTTCTTT
CASSGQGGRRAFF
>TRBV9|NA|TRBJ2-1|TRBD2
TGTGCCAGCAGCGTAGGAGGCGGGGGGGCCTACAATGAGCAGTTCTTC
CASSVGGGGAYNEQFF
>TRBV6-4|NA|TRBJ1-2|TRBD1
TGTGCCAGCAGTAGCGGGCAGACAGGGCTGGACTATGGCTACACCTTC
CASSSGQTGLDYGYTF
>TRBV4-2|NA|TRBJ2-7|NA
TGTGCCAGCAGCCAACCGAGTGGGGGGACCTACGAGCAGTACTTC
CASSQPSGGTYEQYF
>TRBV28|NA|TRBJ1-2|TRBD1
TGTGCCAGCAGTTCACGGACAGGGCGGTATGGCTACACCTTC
CASSSRTGRYGYTF
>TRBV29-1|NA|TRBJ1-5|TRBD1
TGCAGCGTCAGACAGGGGAATCAGCCCCAGCATTTT
CSVRQGNQPQHF
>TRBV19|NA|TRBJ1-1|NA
TGTGCCAGTAGTGTAGCCTCGACAGTAAACACTGAAGCTTTCTTT
CASSVASTVNTEAFF
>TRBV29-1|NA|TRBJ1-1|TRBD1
TGCAGCGTTGAAGGACAGGGGGACGCTGAAGCTTTCTTT
CSVEGQGDAEAFF
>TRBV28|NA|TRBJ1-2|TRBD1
TGTGCCAGCAGTTTATACAGGGGGAATGAAGGCTACACCTTC
CASSLYRGNEGYTF
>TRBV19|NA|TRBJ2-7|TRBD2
TGTGCCAGTAGTATGCGGGCTAGCGGGAGCTCCTACGAGCAGTACTTC
CASSMRASGSSYEQYF
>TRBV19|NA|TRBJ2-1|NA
TGTGCCAGTAGTATTGCGTTCTCCTACAATGAGCAGTTCTTC
CASSIAFSYNEQFF
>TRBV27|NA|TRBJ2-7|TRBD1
TGTGCCAGCTCTCCCTCCGGGACAGGCTACGAGCAGTACTTC
CASSPSGTGYEQYF
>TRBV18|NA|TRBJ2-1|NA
TGTGCCAGCTCACCAGGGGGAGGGGGACGGAATGAGCAGTTCTTC
CASSPGGGGRNEQFF